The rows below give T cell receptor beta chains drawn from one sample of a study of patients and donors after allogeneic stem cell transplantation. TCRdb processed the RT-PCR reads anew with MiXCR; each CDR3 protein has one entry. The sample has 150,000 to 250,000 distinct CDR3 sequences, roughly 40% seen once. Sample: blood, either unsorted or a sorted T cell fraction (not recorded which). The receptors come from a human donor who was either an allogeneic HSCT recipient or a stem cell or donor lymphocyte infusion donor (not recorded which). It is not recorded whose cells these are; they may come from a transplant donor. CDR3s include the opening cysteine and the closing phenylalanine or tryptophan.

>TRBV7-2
CASSFGDLETQYF
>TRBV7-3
CASSSQGVGGELFF
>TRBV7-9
CASSLTTDTEAFF
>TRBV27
CASSLSGRASEAFF
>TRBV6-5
CASSDRTGTEAFF
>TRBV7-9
CASSSLEGEQFF
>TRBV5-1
CASSFSGANTGELFF
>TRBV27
CASSSGQGTGELFF
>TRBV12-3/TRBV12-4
CASSLDGTGSYEQYF
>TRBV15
CATSRGDQGAHYGYTF
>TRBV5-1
CASSLDGYTNTEAFF
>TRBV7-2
CASSLGPLTSGTEAFF
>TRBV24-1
CATSDGQGTIQETQYF
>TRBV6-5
CASSRPGVAGVHEQYF
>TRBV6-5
CASSRTGDNQPQHF
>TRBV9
CASSPEGLKRTDGNTGELFF
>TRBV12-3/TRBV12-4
CASSSPDRGGYTF
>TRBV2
CASRRGHTGELFF
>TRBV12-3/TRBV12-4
CASRGQRVTTWGDTIYF
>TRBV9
CASSLDSGGRIYEQYF
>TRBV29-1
CSVEVGLAGVNEQFF
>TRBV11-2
CASGAGNYGYTF
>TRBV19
CASSRTLEGEAFF
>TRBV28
CASRGWTASNQPQHF
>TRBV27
CASSYSGVSSYEQYF
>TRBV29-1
CSVVGQGIQETQCF
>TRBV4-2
CASSQEGTKNEQFF
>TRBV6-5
CASRRLEEDTEAFF
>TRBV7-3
CASSQGPDEKLFF
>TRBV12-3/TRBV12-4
CASSGQGTFGYTF
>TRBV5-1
CASSFARPVPTPYGYTF
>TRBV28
CASRSIRAQPQHF
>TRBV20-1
CSGKTGGVLVWETQYF
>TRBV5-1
CASSSETEYTDTQYF
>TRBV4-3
CASSHPSGLAEGGDTQYF
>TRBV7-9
CASSTLRGRLLDEQYF
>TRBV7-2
CASSQAGGHPGELFF
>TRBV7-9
CASSQLGVNTEAFF
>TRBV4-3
CASSQDLQRELVDTQYF
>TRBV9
CASSAGTSGSSYNEQFF
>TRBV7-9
CASSLGGDQETQYF
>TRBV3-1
CASSHLGMNTEAFF
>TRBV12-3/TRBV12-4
CTSSFMVGTEAFF
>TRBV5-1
CASSLANAQETQYF
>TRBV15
CATSRIPRGTNEKLFF
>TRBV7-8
CASSLDDDTAATGELFF
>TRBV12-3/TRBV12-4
CASSLAGLAGFYNEQFF
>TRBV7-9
CASSLDGPSGHSYNEQFF
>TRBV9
CASSVTSYATNEKLFF
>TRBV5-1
CASEFGMDSPLHF
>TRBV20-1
CSANLAGVRAGELFF
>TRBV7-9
CASSRVRGGRNEQFF
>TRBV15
CATGVREQFF
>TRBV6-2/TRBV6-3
CASSQSGTPTWTNEKLFF
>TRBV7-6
CASSLEVRGTSGTLSTDTQYF
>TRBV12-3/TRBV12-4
CASSRGQGARSNQPQHF
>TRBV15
CATSRDPGGEAFF
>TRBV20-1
CSAPADRRRGYGYTF
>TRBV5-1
CASSLQSYNEQFF